The 32 T cell receptor beta chains in this list originate from one sample, sequenced in a study of beta chain features in type 1 diabetes listed by TCRdb under 2018. Broad study findings and their caveats: A moderate but significant shortening of TCRB CDR3 length was observed in type 1 diabetes patients in all four CD4+ subsets.

Library prep was done by the immunoSEQ multiplex PCR assay. The entire amount of isolated RNA was reverse transcribed using the High Capacity cDNA Reverse Transcription Kit, so the sequenced TCRB transcripts were expressed ones. TCRdb limited this immuneACCESS table to in-frame rearrangements with V and J called. A share of clones is missing; checked studies link under half to unresolved V genes, and the rest is unexplained. Within this sample are some 640,000 clones, with over 11% of them counted one time only. The ten largest account for approximately 0.042% of the sample. These receptors have no known antigen. Sequencing input: naive CD4+ T cells from blood. Reading the label with the study, this specimen's cell subset or site is: true naive CD4+ T cells. All receptors come from a man aged 18 to 29 with type 1 diabetes.

The table lists this clone with a few counts. The chain is built from TRBV18 and TRBJ1-1; D unresolved. This CDR3 has 13 residues. V was trimmed by 6 bases and J by 1 base, leaving 9 bases between them. Germline CDR1 KGHSH, CDR2 LQKENI. The CDR3 DNA sequence: TGTGCCAGCTCCCAGGAACCGAACACTGAAGCTTTCTTT. Residues: CASSQEPNTEAFF.

The chain recombines TRBV27 with TRBJ2-2; TRBD1 might be the D (5 bases). The germline gives CDR1 MNHEY, CDR2 SMNVEV (reference sequence). The germline V and J ends were trimmed by 5 bases and 5 bases, with 9 bases remaining between them. CDR3 length: 13 residues. The DNA for the CDR3 is TGTGCCAGCAGTGGCAGGGTTACCGGGGAGCTGTTTTTT. This codes for CASSGRVTGELFF.

This chain joins TRBV5-6 and TRBJ1-2; D is ambiguous. V lost 1 base and J lost 6, with 10 bases in between. The CDR3 has 13 residues. From germline, CDR1 is SGHDT and CDR2 YYEEEE. DNA for the CDR3: TGTGCCAGCAGCTTGCCGGTCGCGGATGGCTACACCTTC. It is translated as CASSLPVADGYTF.

This clone has just a few counts. The rearrangement links TRBV12-5 to TRBJ2-2; 14 bases match TRBD2. This CDR3 has 19 residues. Germline assignment: CDR1 LGHNT and CDR2 FRNRAP. V shed 2 bases and J 6 bases; nucleotides not matched to a gene: 11. The CDR3 bases are TGTGCTAGTGGTTTGTACGGACTAGCGGGAGGCCCCTCCCCCGGGGAGCTGTTTTTT. It specifies CASGLYGLAGGPSPGELFF.

This clone has only a few counts. The chain couples TRBV20-1 to TRBJ2-1, with D hard to call. This CDR3 is built from 11 residues. The V gene's germline CDR1 is DFQATT and CDR2 SNEGSKA (reference sequence). The V and J ends lost 2 bases and 7 bases respectively, with 6 bases between them. CDR3 loop: CSARSGNEQFF. The CDR3 coding sequence is TGCAGTGCTAGATCGGGTAATGAGCAGTTCTTC.

V and J are TRBV12-5 and TRBJ2-1; 11 positions agree with TRBD2. Germline V CDR1 and CDR2: LGHNT, FRNRAP. Trimming at V came to 4 bases and at J to 0 bases, leaving 2 bases not matched to a gene. The CDR3 length is 16 residues. The CDR3 DNA reads as TGTGCTAGTGGTTGGGGACTAGCGGACTCCTACAATGAGCAGTTCTTC. Its protein is CASGWGLADSYNEQFF. The entire variable domain, with the rest obtained from reference TRBV12-5 and TRBJ2-1, is as follows: DARVTQTPRHKVTEMGQEVTMRCQPILGHNTVFWYRQTMMQGLELLAYFRNRAPLDDSGMPKDRFSAEMPDATLATLKIQPSEPRDSAVYFCASGWGLADSYNEQFFGPGTRLTVL.

This clone appeared a few times. V is TRBV5-1 and J is TRBJ2-2; unclear D gene. Germline V gene lookup returns CDR1 SGHRS and CDR2 YFSETQ. V was trimmed by 6 bases and J by 1 base, leaving 16 bases between them. The CDR3 has 16 residues. CDR3 protein: CASTPGTVGNTGELFF. DNA of the CDR3: TGCGCCAGCACCCCCGGCACGGTGGGGAACACCGGGGAGCTGTTTTTT.

The chain joins TRBV9 to TRBJ1-2; no clear D gene. V shed 3 bases and J shed 4 bases, with 13 bases lying between them. Germline-derived CDR1 and CDR2 are SGDLS and YYNGEE. This CDR3 contains 14 residues. The CDR3 here is CASSATPPGYGYTF. The CDR3 DNA follows: TGTGCCAGCAGCGCCACGCCTCCAGGCTATGGCTACACCTTC.

The rearrangement uses TRBV28 and TRBJ2-7, with TRBD1 matching over 10 bases. J gave up 4 bases and V 7 bases, and 7 bases lay outside the gene matches. Germline V gives CDR1 MDHEN, CDR2 SYDVKM. The CDR3 runs 14 residues. CDR3 nucleotides: TGTGCCAGCACCCCAGGGGACAGGGGATACGAGCAGTACTTC. The encoded protein is CASTPGDRGYEQYF.

The chain uses TRBV27 and TRBJ1-2; TRBD1 matches at 7 bases. In germline, CDR1 is MNHEY, CDR2 SMNVEV (reference sequence). This CDR3 region has 14 residues. V trimming: 6 bases; J trimming: 0 bases; junction bases outside the gene matches: 4. DNA for the CDR3: TGTGCCAGCAGACAGGGGACCACTAACTATGGCTACACCTTC. It encodes CASRQGTTNYGYTF.

In its sample, this clone was seen a few times. The genes are TRBV13 and TRBJ1-3; D is undetermined. The CDR3 has 13 amino acids. V shed 4 bases and J shed 9 bases, with 13 bases lying between them. Germline assignment: CDR1 PRHDT and CDR2 FYEKMQ (reference sequence). The CDR3 region is CASSYPREGTIYF. Written as DNA, the CDR3 is TGTGCCAGCAGCTACCCCCGGGAGGGCACCATATATTTT. Full variable domain (outside the CDR3, taken from reference TRBV13 and TRBJ1-3): AAGVIQSPRHLIKEKRETATLKCYPIPRHDTVYWYQQGPGQDPQFLISFYEKMQSDKGSIPDRFSAQQFSDYHSELNMSSLELGDSALYFCASSYPREGTIYFGEGSWLTVV.

This clone was seen only a few times. V usage is TRBV11-2 and J usage is TRBJ2-5, with 7 bases fitting TRBD2. The junction had 3 bases not matched to a gene; V was cut back by 2 bases and J by 3 bases. The CDR3 has 14 residues. Germline CDR1 is SGHAT and CDR2 is FQNNGV. The CDR3 loop is CASSLRLAEETQYF. In DNA form, the CDR3 reads TGTGCCAGCAGCTTAAGGCTAGCGGAAGAGACCCAGTACTTC.

This clone came up a few times. This chain joins TRBV9 and TRBJ2-1; TRBD1 agrees at 7 bases. There are 12 residues in the CDR3. V was clipped by 0 bases and J by 9 bases; unmatched bases: 0. Germline CDR1 and CDR2: SGDLS and YYNGEE. Here the CDR3 reads CASSVGQGEQFF. CDR3 coding DNA: TGTGCCAGCAGCGTAGGACAGGGTGAGCAGTTCTTC.

V usage is TRBV7-9 and J usage is TRBJ2-7; 7 bases fit TRBD1. The CDR3 extends over 12 amino acids. V shed 6 bases and J 7 bases; nucleotides not matched to a gene: 6. Per the germline V gene, CDR1 is SEHNR and CDR2 is FQNEAQ (reference sequence). CDR3 protein: CASRTGRREQYF. DNA for the CDR3: TGTGCCAGCAGGACAGGGCGGCGGGAGCAGTACTTC.

This clone was observed many times. The rearrangement joins TRBV28 to TRBJ2-3; D is unresolved. The ends were cut back, 4 bases at V and 6 bases at J, with 14 bases in the middle. In germline, CDR1 is MDHEN, CDR2 SYDVKM. This CDR3 contains 14 residues. The CDR3 reads CASSSAPPEDTQYF. For the CDR3, the DNA is TGTGCCAGCAGTTCCGCCCCTCCCGAGGATACGCAGTATTTT.

The chain couples TRBV4-1 to TRBJ2-7; 9 bases fit TRBD1. J was trimmed by 3 bases and V by 0 bases; bases with no gene match: 9. CDR1 is MGHRA, CDR2 YSYEKL, per germline. The CDR3 runs 17 residues. The CDR3 DNA is TGCGCCAGCAGCCAAGAAACGACGCGGGGACAGGGCTACGAGCAGTACTTC. Translating gives CASSQETTRGQGYEQYF.

In this sample, this clone turned up a few times. The rearrangement uses TRBV15 and TRBJ1-6; TRBD1 is a possible D gene (5 bases). The germline V and J ends were trimmed by 5 bases and 14 bases, with 13 bases remaining between them. The CDR3 spans 12 residues. Germline V CDR1 and CDR2: LNHNV, YYDKDF (reference sequence). CDR3 loop: CATSGGLSTLHF. CDR3 in DNA: TGTGCCACCAGCGGGGGACTGAGTACCCTCCACTTT.

V usage is TRBV2 and J usage is TRBJ2-3; 7 bases agree with TRBD1. The CDR3 is 13 residues long. Germline CDR1 and CDR2: SNHLY and FYNNEI. V was clipped by 6 bases and J by 4 bases; unmatched bases: 4. The CDR3, as DNA: TGTGCCAGCAGGGTTACAGGGGCAGATACGCAGTATTTT. The encoded protein is CASRVTGADTQYF.

A few counts support this clone. The chain combines TRBV7-9 with TRBJ2-1; TRBD1 matches at 7 bases. V was clipped by 4 bases and J by 2 bases; unmatched bases: 5. Germline V gene data show CDR1 as SEHNR and CDR2 as FQNEAQ (reference sequence). This CDR3 is built from 15 residues. CDR3 loop: CASSSTGTAYNEQFF. CDR3 DNA: TGTGCCAGCAGCTCGACCGGGACAGCCTACAATGAGCAGTTCTTC. The variable domain in full, completed from reference TRBV7-9 and TRBJ2-1, reads DTGVSQNPRHKITKRGQNVTFRCDPISEHNRLYWYRQTLGQGPEFLTYFQNEAQLEKSRLLSDRFSAERPKGSFSTLEIQRTEQGDSAMYLCASSSTGTAYNEQFFGPGTRLTVL.

This clone was counted between two and nine times. The chain combines TRBV18 with TRBJ1-5, with a tentative D call TRBD1 (5 bases). Trimming shortened V by 3 bases and J by 5 bases, and 14 bases separated the two germline ends. Germline CDR1 is KGHSH and CDR2 is LQKENI. The CDR3 has 15 amino acids. CDR3 bases: TGTGCCAGCTCACCTACGGGGCCTGAGTATCAGCCCCAGCATTTT. It is translated as CASSPTGPEYQPQHF.

The V gene is TRBV2, the J gene TRBJ2-7; D ambiguous. The CDR3 is 13 residues long. Germline lookup yields CDR1 SNHLY and CDR2 FYNNEI. Trimming stripped 8 bases from V and 7 bases from J, with 18 bases between. DNA of the CDR3: TGTGCCAGCGGCCCTCCAGATCTTTTGGAGCAGTACTTC. This sequence encodes CASGPPDLLEQYF.

This clone was seen a handful of times. The V and J genes are TRBV9 and TRBJ2-3, with D tentatively TRBD1 or TRBD2 (6 bases each). CDR1 is SGDLS, CDR2 YYNGEE, per germline. The V gene lost 4 bases and the J gene lost 2 bases, with 17 bases spanning the gap. The CDR3 extends over 16 amino acids. CDR3 in DNA: TGTGCCAGCAGCCTCTCGACGGGGGCGATCACAGATACGCAGTATTTT. Its protein product is CASSLSTGAITDTQYF.

The chain links TRBV19 to TRBJ1-1, with D perhaps TRBD1 (5 bases). This CDR3 has 13 amino acids. Trimming removed 5 bases from V and 3 bases from J, with 10 bases in between. The germline gives CDR1 LNHDA, CDR2 SQIVND (reference sequence). CDR3 loop: CASSWQGDTEAFF. CDR3 sequence (DNA): TGTGCCAGTAGTTGGCAGGGCGACACTGAAGCTTTCTTT.

V is TRBV28 and J is TRBJ1-2; D unresolved. Deletions cut 9 bases from V and 4 bases from J, with 18 bases between. Per the germline V gene, CDR1 is MDHEN and CDR2 is SYDVKM. CDR3 length equals 14 residues. CDR3 DNA: TGTGCCAGTGAGAATGCGGCGCTGGCCTATGGCTACACCTTC. This sequence encodes CASENAALAYGYTF.

V gene TRBV19 combines with J gene TRBJ2-3; 8 bases map to TRBD2. Germline trimming cut 3 bases from V and 1 base from J; bases unmatched to any gene: 6. The CDR3 sequence is 16 residues long. Germline CDR1 LNHDA, CDR2 SQIVND (reference sequence). The CDR3, as DNA: TGTGCCAGTAGTATCCCCCGGGGGGGTCGCACAGATACGCAGTATTTT. This codes for CASSIPRGGRTDTQYF.

This chain joins TRBV7-8 and TRBJ1-1; D is undetermined. This CDR3 spans 11 amino acids. V lost 5 bases to trimming and J lost 11 bases, with 12 bases between them. Germline CDR1 reads SGHVS; CDR2 reads FQNEAQ. The CDR3 protein is CASSRREVAFF. The CDR3 DNA is TGTGCCAGCAGCCGCCGGGAAGTTGCTTTCTTT.

This clone appeared a few times. This sequence joins TRBV5-1 and TRBJ2-3, with D perhaps matching TRBD2 (5 bases). V was pared by 1 base and J by 1 base, with 13 bases between. The length of the CDR3 is 16 residues. From germline, CDR1 is SGHRS and CDR2 YFSETQ. CDR3 nucleotide sequence: TGCGCCAGCAGCTTGTTTCTAGGAGGTGGCACAGATACGCAGTATTTT. The encoded protein is CASSLFLGGGTDTQYF.

The chain combines TRBV29-1 with TRBJ2-1; 9 bases are shared with TRBD1. The CDR3 covers 16 residues. V gave up 7 bases and J gave up 6 bases; unmatched junction bases: 16. Germline CDR1 is SQVTM and CDR2 is ANQGSEA. The DNA of the CDR3 is TGCAGCGCCACTGGGGGAAGCGGGACAGGGCCCAATGAGCAGTTCTTC. It specifies CSATGGSGTGPNEQFF.

The chain carries TRBV9 and TRBJ1-6; no definite D call. The germline V gene encodes CDR1 SGDLS and CDR2 YYNGEE. Trimming pared 0 bases from V and 7 bases from J, leaving 11 bases between. The CDR3 contains 15 residues. This CDR3 is CASSVDASPNSPLHF. Written as DNA, the CDR3 is TGTGCCAGCAGCGTAGATGCGTCCCCGAATTCACCCCTCCACTTT.

This clone turned up a few times. The genes are TRBV5-6 and TRBJ2-1; 10 bases map to TRBD1. The CDR3 has 16 amino acids. Germline V lookup: CDR1 SGHDT, CDR2 YYEEEE. J lost 0 bases, V lost 4 bases, and 4 bases had no gene match. This CDR3 reads CASSTRTGGSYNEQFF. The CDR3 coding sequence is TGTGCCAGCAGCACCAGGACAGGGGGCTCCTACAATGAGCAGTTCTTC.

The sample holds a few counts of this clone. The chain recombines TRBV7-2 with TRBJ2-1; 7 bases agree with TRBD2. The junction had 5 bases not matched to a gene; V was cut back by 1 base and J by 2 bases. The V gene's germline CDR1 is SGHTA and CDR2 FQGNSA. The length of the CDR3 is 16 residues. The CDR3 nucleotides are TGTGCCAGCAGCTTAGACAGCGGGGCGACCTACAATGAGCAGTTCTTC. Protein: CASSLDSGATYNEQFF.

The table lists this clone with a few counts. This chain connects TRBV7-9 to TRBJ1-1; D perhaps matches TRBD1 (6 bases). Germline V gene sequence: CDR1 SEHNR, CDR2 FQNEAQ (reference sequence). V was pared by 2 bases and J by 3 bases, with 19 bases between. This CDR3 spans 17 amino acids. The DNA of the CDR3 is TGTGCCAGCAGCTTACAACGTGCAGGGGTTATCGACACTGAAGCTTTCTTT. As protein: CASSLQRAGVIDTEAFF.